This T cell receptor (beta chain) was retrieved from a study of blood T cell repertoires in COVID-19. Across the whole study: The study drew acute and convalescent COVID-19 samples from the United States, Italy and Spain. PBMCs, B-cell-depleted T cells, or T cells were the source of the cDNA or gDNA that made up the material.

The CDR3 totals 13 residues. Germline V gene lookup returns CDR1 SNHLY and CDR2 FYNNEI. The V end was cut by 5 bases, the J end by 2 bases, with 7 bases between. Authors' methods: Reference gene primer amplification in the assay estimated nucleated cell counts. The protocol was immunoSEQ multiplex PCR, while the TCRdb copy is restricted to in-frame clones and leaves out a portion. D and trimming come from the DNA, and the V and J calls and clone size come from that table. The sample holds 140,000 or so clones, around 91% seen once. The TCR was taken from a woman aged 55-75 years with active COVID-19. The specimen sequenced was peripheral blood. The chain combines TRBV2 with TRBJ2-1, with unresolved D. The CDR3 sequence: CASSLPAYNEQFF. As DNA, the CDR3 is TGTGCCAGCAGTTTGCCAGCCTACAATGAGCAGTTCTTC.